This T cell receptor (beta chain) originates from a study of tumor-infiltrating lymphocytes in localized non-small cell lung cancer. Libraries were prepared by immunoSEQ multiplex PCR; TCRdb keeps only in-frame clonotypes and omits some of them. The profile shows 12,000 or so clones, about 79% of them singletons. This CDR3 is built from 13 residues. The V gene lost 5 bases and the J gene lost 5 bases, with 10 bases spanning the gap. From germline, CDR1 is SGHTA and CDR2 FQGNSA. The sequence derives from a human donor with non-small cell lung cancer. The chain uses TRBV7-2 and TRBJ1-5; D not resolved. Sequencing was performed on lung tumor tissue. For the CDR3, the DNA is TGTGCCAGCAGCATAGACAAGCATCAGCCCCAGCATTTT. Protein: CASSIDKHQPQHF. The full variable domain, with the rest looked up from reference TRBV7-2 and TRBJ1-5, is GAGVSQSPSNKVTEKGKDVELRCDPISGHTALYWYRQSLGQGLEFLIYFQGNSAPDKSGLPSDRFSAERTGGSVSTLTIQRTQQEDSAVYLCASSIDKHQPQHFGDGTRLSIL.